Each of the 30 T cell receptor beta chains below was sequenced from the same sample in a study of T cells after posttransplantation cyclophosphamide. A marrow graft followed busulfan-fludarabine conditioning, with cyclophosphamide on days +3 and +4. The repertoire was sequenced with immunoSEQ multiplex PCR; TCRdb's copy has only in-frame clones and lacks some. Found here are roughly 12,000 clones, around nine tenths of them singletons; the top ten hold 3.6%. The input for sequencing was PBMCs, taken after allogeneic stem cell transplant with posttransplant cyclophosphamide. The receptors originated from a female patient under 45 who received an allogeneic stem cell transplant from an unrelated donor, was CMV-positive, and had no GVHD. Certain T cells may be donor cells from the graft.

The J gene is TRBJ1-2, the V gene TRBV6-6, with 7 positions matching TRBD1. Germline CDR1 MNHNY, CDR2 SVGAGI (reference sequence). The ends lost 7 bases at V and 4 bases at J; junction bases unmatched: 12. This CDR3 has 15 amino acids. The CDR3 bases are TGTGCCAGCACTCGGACAGGAACGGCTCCCTATGGCTACACCTTC. Protein product: CASTRTGTAPYGYTF.

The chain uses TRBV6-1 and TRBJ2-5; D possibly corresponds to TRBD2 (5 bases). CDR1 MNHNS and CDR2 SASEGT come from the germline V gene. The ends were cut back, 7 bases at V and 6 bases at J, with 12 bases in the middle. CDR3 length: 12 amino acids. This chain's CDR3 is CASNGLGKTQYF. The CDR3 nucleotides are TGTGCCAGCAACGGACTGGGGAAGACCCAGTACTTC.

In its sample, this clone was seen a few times. This chain uses TRBV10-3 with TRBJ2-3; perhaps TRBD1 as D (6 bases). Germline loops: CDR1 ENHRY, CDR2 SYGVKD. The CDR3 is 14 amino acids. The V end lost 6 bases, the J end lost 1 base, and 11 bases lay between the germline ends. Written as DNA, the CDR3 is TGTGCCATCAGCAGGGGAAGTGGCACAGATACGCAGTATTTT. This codes for CAISRGSGTDTQYF.

The chain is built from TRBV7-9 and TRBJ1-2, with 7 nucleotides matching TRBD1. Germline assignment: CDR1 SEHNR and CDR2 FQNEAQ (reference sequence). The junction had 1 base not matched to a gene; V was cut back by 3 bases and J by 3 bases. The CDR3 spans 13 residues. CDR3 protein: CASSFQGDYGYTF. The CDR3 nucleotides read TGTGCCAGCAGCTTCCAGGGGGACTATGGCTACACCTTC.

The V and J genes are TRBV9 and TRBJ1-2; TRBD1 aligns across 9 bases. The CDR3 sequence is 15 residues long. CDR1 SGDLS and CDR2 YYNGEE come from the germline V gene. Trimming at V came to 4 bases and at J to 2 bases, leaving 6 bases not matched to a gene. The CDR3 sequence is CASSFGTGSNYGYTF. In DNA form, the CDR3 reads TGTGCCAGCAGCTTTGGGACAGGGTCGAACTATGGCTACACCTTC.

The chain joins TRBV6-6 to TRBJ1-2; 7 nucleotides match TRBD1. Germline V gives CDR1 MNHNY, CDR2 SVGAGI (reference sequence). The CDR3 runs 14 residues. V dropped 6 bases and J dropped 4; count of bases not matched to a gene: 8. The DNA for the CDR3 is TGTGCCAGCAGACTCGGGACAGCGGGCTATGGCTACACCTTC. It encodes CASRLGTAGYGYTF.

The rearrangement links TRBV28 to TRBJ1-2; the D gene is possibly TRBD1 (6 bases). The V end was cut by 6 bases, the J end by 4 bases, with 15 bases between. CDR3 length: 14 residues. In germline, CDR1 is MDHEN, CDR2 SYDVKM. The CDR3 protein is CASRKTGAFYGYTF. DNA for the CDR3: TGTGCCAGCAGAAAGACAGGAGCTTTCTATGGCTACACCTTC.

In nucleotides, the CDR3 is TGTGCCAGCTCACGTATTGGGACTACTGAAGCTTTCTTT. It yields the protein CASSRIGTTEAFF. V and J are TRBV18 and TRBJ1-1; a weak D match, TRBD1 (5 bases). Looked up from germline, CDR1 is KGHSH and CDR2 is LQKENI. The CDR3 consists of 13 residues. V was pared by 4 bases and J by 5 bases, with 11 bases between.

This chain joins TRBV5-1 and TRBJ2-2; D is ambiguous. The CDR3 loop spans 11 amino acids. V shed 2 bases and J shed 8 bases, with 4 bases lying between them. CDR1 is SGHRS and CDR2 is YFSETQ in the germline V gene. DNA for the CDR3: TGCGCCAGCAGCTTCGGGGGGGAGCTGTTTTTT. Protein sequence: CASSFGGELFF.

The rearrangement uses TRBV6-1 and TRBJ1-1; D might be TRBD1 (6 bases). Germline V gene lookup returns CDR1 MNHNS and CDR2 SASEGT. The CDR3 length is 13 residues. CDR3 sequence reads: CALIRGAGTEAFF. Written as DNA, the CDR3 is TGTGCTCTGATCCGGGGGGCTGGGACTGAAGCTTTCTTT.

This rearrangement joins TRBV7-3 to TRBJ2-7; D is undetermined. The germline V and J ends were trimmed by 4 bases and 2 bases, with 3 bases remaining between them. Germline values: CDR1 SGHTA, CDR2 FQGTGA. This CDR3 is 11 amino acids long. This CDR3 is CASSYTYEQYF. For the CDR3, the DNA is TGTGCCAGCAGCTACACCTACGAGCAGTACTTC.

This chain links TRBV7-8 with TRBJ2-7, with D possibly being TRBD2 (6 bases). Per the germline V gene, CDR1 is SGHVS and CDR2 is FQNEAQ. There are 18 residues in the CDR3. V was clipped by 0 bases and J by 3 bases, with 21 bases between them. CDR3 protein: CASSLARIFLAGNYEQYF. Here the CDR3 DNA reads TGTGCCAGCAGCTTAGCGCGGATCTTCCTGGCGGGAAACTACGAGCAGTACTTC.

This clone is a singleton in its sample. The J gene is TRBJ1-1, the V gene TRBV18; no firm D call. V was cut by 2 bases and J by 1 base, with 8 bases left in between. The germline gives CDR1 KGHSH, CDR2 LQKENI. The CDR3 is 14 residues long. CDR3 sequence: CASSPYGANTEAFF. Here the CDR3 DNA reads TGTGCCAGCTCACCATACGGTGCGAACACTGAAGCTTTCTTT.

The V and J genes are TRBV4-1 and TRBJ2-5; unclear D gene. The CDR3 is 12 amino acids. The germline V gene has CDR1 MGHRA and CDR2 YSYEKL. V dropped 3 bases and J dropped 5 bases, with 7 bases sitting between them. CDR3 bases: TGCGCCAGCAGCCACGACTGGGAGACCCAGTACTTC. Amino acid sequence: CASSHDWETQYF.

The chain links TRBV2 to TRBJ1-2, with 8 nucleotides matching TRBD1. The CDR3 runs 12 residues. Trimming removed 3 bases from V and 11 bases from J; junction bases left unmatched: 5. Looked up from germline, CDR1 is SNHLY and CDR2 is FYNNEI. This CDR3 reads CASSEGQDPYTF. The DNA for the CDR3 is TGTGCCAGCAGTGAGGGACAGGACCCGTACACCTTC.

V is TRBV7-2 and J is TRBJ2-1; the D gene is possibly TRBD1 (5 bases). This CDR3 has 13 residues. Germline V CDR1 and CDR2: SGHTA, FQGNSA. Trimming stripped 3 bases from V and 7 bases from J, with 10 bases between. The CDR3 DNA is TGTGCCAGCAGCTTCAGGGTGGGGAATGAGCAGTTCTTC. This gives the protein CASSFRVGNEQFF.

The chain links TRBV6-9 to TRBJ1-6, with D perhaps matching TRBD1 (5 bases). Germline V gene data show CDR1 as MNHGY and CDR2 as SVAAGI. Trimming took off 6 bases at V and 10 bases at J, with 22 bases between the two ends. The CDR3 has 16 residues. CDR3 bases: TGTGCCAGCAGACCTACGGGGCGGGGAGGAGAGTCACCCCTCCACTTT. Its translation: CASRPTGRGGESPLHF.

This rearrangement joins TRBV2 to TRBJ1-4, with D possibly matching TRBD1 (5 bases). Germline V CDR1 and CDR2: SNHLY, FYNNEI. Trimming removed 6 bases from V and 2 bases from J, with 7 bases in between. The CDR3 length is 13 residues. CDR3 sequence reads: CASRGLTNEKLFF. For the CDR3, the DNA is TGTGCCAGCAGGGGACTGACTAATGAAAAACTGTTTTTT.

This chain links TRBV9 with TRBJ2-1; D call uncertain. From germline, CDR1 is SGDLS and CDR2 YYNGEE. CDR3 length: 15 residues. V lost 6 bases and J 0 bases, leaving 13 bases between the germline ends. The CDR3 sequence is CASTPLPSSYNEQFF. Here the CDR3 DNA reads TGTGCCAGCACCCCACTTCCGAGCTCCTACAATGAGCAGTTCTTC.

This chain uses TRBV5-1 with TRBJ1-1; 9 bases align to TRBD1. Germline values: CDR1 SGHRS, CDR2 YFSETQ. The trim removed 4 bases at V and 0 bases at J, leaving 4 bases unmatched. The CDR3 has 15 residues. The CDR3 DNA reads as TGCGCCAGCAGCGCCGGGACAGGGTTGAACACTGAAGCTTTCTTT. Its translation is CASSAGTGLNTEAFF.

V is TRBV28 and J is TRBJ1-1; TRBD1 is a possible D gene (6 bases). Trimming left V 4 bases short and J 7 bases short, with 13 bases between. The CDR3 covers 13 residues. The germline CDR1 and CDR2 sequences are MDHEN and SYDVKM. CDR3 protein: CASSSQGSLEAFF. CDR3 sequence (DNA): TGTGCCAGCAGTTCCCAGGGGAGTCTTGAAGCTTTCTTT.

This chain joins TRBV30 and TRBJ2-7, with a possible D match to TRBD2 (6 bases). Trimming left V 3 bases short and J 4 bases short, with 19 bases between. This CDR3 comprises 15 residues. The germline V gene has CDR1 GTSNPN and CDR2 SVGIG (reference sequence). DNA of the CDR3: TGTGCCTGGAGGGCGGGGCAGGGTAAGATGTACGAGCAGTACTTC. Protein sequence: CAWRAGQGKMYEQYF.

The CDR3 reads CASSFSGNTEAFF. CDR3 sequence (DNA): TGTGCCAGCAGTTTCAGCGGGAACACTGAAGCTTTCTTT. The chain is built from TRBV27 and TRBJ1-1; no firm D call. This CDR3 is built from 13 residues. The germline CDR1 and CDR2 sequences are MNHEY and SMNVEV (reference sequence). V was clipped by 3 bases and J by 1 base, with 6 bases between them.

This chain's CDR3 is CASSYVTGTGSSYEQYF. For the CDR3, the DNA is TGTGCCAGCAGCTACGTAACCGGGACAGGGAGCTCCTACGAGCAGTACTTC. The chain combines TRBV21-1 with TRBJ2-7; the table's D gene call, TRBD1, was not cross checked with the DNA. TRBV21-1 is classified as a pseudogene. CDR3 length equals 17 residues.

About this clone itself: This same CDR3 is encoded by further DNA sequences in the sample. The V call is TRBV2, the J call TRBJ2-3, with 13 bases that match TRBD2. This CDR3 has 15 residues. Germline-derived CDR1 and CDR2 are SNHLY and FYNNEI. V lost 8 bases to trimming and J lost 2 bases; unmatched junction nucleotides: 4. In nucleotides, the CDR3 is TGTGCCAGCGGACTAGCGGGGGATCCCACAGATACGCAGTATTTT. Its translation: CASGLAGDPTDTQYF. The full variable domain, rest sourced from reference TRBV2 and TRBJ2-3, is EPEVTQTPSHQVTQMGQEVILRCVPISNHLYFYWYRQILGQKVEFLVSFYNNEISEKSEIFDDQFSVERPDGSNFTLKIRSTKLEDSAMYFCASGLAGDPTDTQYFGPGTRLTVL.

This clone was observed once. The chain uses TRBV5-1 and TRBJ2-1, with D maybe TRBD2 (5 bases). This CDR3 is built from 15 residues. CDR1 is SGHRS, CDR2 YFSETQ, per germline. V was cut by 2 bases and J by 6 bases, with 15 bases left in between. Here the CDR3 DNA reads TGCGCCAGCAGCTTAGGGCTAGGAGGCTCCAATGAGCAGTTCTTC. It specifies CASSLGLGGSNEQFF.

The chain employs TRBV10-3 and TRBJ2-1; D gene uncertain. The CDR3 loop spans 13 amino acids. Looked up from germline, CDR1 is ENHRY and CDR2 is SYGVKD. V lost 5 bases, J lost 3 bases, and 8 bases lay in between. CDR3: CAISPTGYNEQFF. The DNA of the CDR3 is TGTGCCATCAGTCCTACGGGCTACAATGAGCAGTTCTTC.

J is TRBJ2-7 and V is TRBV28; TRBD2 might be the D (6 bases). With 3 bases removed from V and 0 bases from J, the gap between germline ends came to 15 bases. The V gene's germline CDR1 is MDHEN and CDR2 SYDVKM. The CDR3 contains 16 residues. The CDR3 DNA reads TGTGCCAGCAGTTTGGTTTGGAGGGCGGACTCCTACGAGCAGTACTTC. Its translation: CASSLVWRADSYEQYF. Together with reference TRBV28 and TRBJ2-7, the CDR3 gives the full variable domain: DVKVTQSSRYLVKRTGEKVFLECVQDMDHENMFWYRQDPGLGLRLIYFSYDVKMKEKGDIPEGYSVSREKKERFSLILESASTNQTSMYLCASSLVWRADSYEQYFGPGTRLTVT.

V and J are TRBV28 and TRBJ2-5, with TRBD2 as a possible D gene (6 bases). CDR1 and CDR2 from the germline V gene are MDHEN and SYDVKM. V was shortened by 1 base and J by 0 bases, with 18 bases between the two germline ends. The CDR3 loop spans 18 amino acids. In DNA form, the CDR3 reads TGTGCCAGCAGTTTATTGGGAACGTTCGGGGGAGACCAAGAGACCCAGTACTTC. Its translation: CASSLLGTFGGDQETQYF.

This chain connects TRBV27 to TRBJ1-2; possible D gene TRBD1, 5 bases. The length of the CDR3 is 13 residues. Deletions cut 6 bases from V and 2 bases from J, with 10 bases between. Germline V lookup: CDR1 MNHEY, CDR2 SMNVEV (reference sequence). The CDR3 DNA reads TGTGCCAGCAGGTCGGGGGGGAACTATGGCTACACCTTC. Translation: CASRSGGNYGYTF.